One and the same sample provided the 23 T cell receptor beta chains below, sequenced in a study of cytomegalovirus exposure and HLA in healthy donors. Both 60 Vbeta primers and 13 Jbeta primers went into the PCR. Sequencing was performed with immunoSEQ multiplex PCR; in TCRdb, only in-frame clones are kept and a portion is missing. The top ten hold 7.7% of the sample, which has roughly 98,000 clones, 77% seen once. What was sequenced was PBMCs. The receptors were gathered from a female donor in good health and CMV-seronegative.

The rearrangement uses TRBV5-1 and TRBJ1-5, with 8 bases aligning to TRBD1. The V gene end was trimmed by 0 bases and the J gene end by 4 bases; junction bases not matched to a gene: 3. This CDR3 is built from 15 residues. The germline gives CDR1 SGHRS, CDR2 YFSETQ. This CDR3 is CASSLETGENQPQHF. CDR3 in DNA: TGCGCCAGCAGCTTGGAGACAGGGGAGAATCAGCCCCAGCATTTT. Drawing the rest from reference TRBV5-1 and TRBJ1-5, the complete variable domain is KAGVTQTPRYLIKTRGQQVTLSCSPISGHRSVSWYQQTPGQGLQFLFEYFSETQRNKGNFPGRFSGRQFSNSRSEMNVSTLELGDSALYLCASSLETGENQPQHFGDGTRLSIL.

This chain connects TRBV7-2 to TRBJ1-6, with 8 bases identical to TRBD1. The CDR3 has 19 residues. From germline, CDR1 is SGHTA and CDR2 FQGNSA. The ends lost 3 bases at V and 0 bases at J; junction bases unmatched: 10. CDR3 in amino acids: CASSFGVDRVVSYNSPLHF. The CDR3 nucleotides read TGTGCCAGCAGCTTCGGCGTGGACAGGGTAGTCTCCTATAATTCACCCCTCCACTTT. The variable domain in full, completed from reference TRBV7-2 and TRBJ1-6, reads GAGVSQSPSNKVTEKGKDVELRCDPISGHTALYWYRQSLGQGLEFLIYFQGNSAPDKSGLPSDRFSAERTGGSVSTLTIQRTQQEDSAVYLCASSFGVDRVVSYNSPLHFGNGTRLTVT.

This clone was detected once. CDR3 DNA: TGCGCCAGCAGCTTGACCGGGACAGAACACACCGGGGAGCTGTTTTTT. Its protein is CASSLTGTEHTGELFF. V and J are TRBV5-1 and TRBJ2-2; 7 bases match TRBD1. The V segment lost 1 base and the J segment 3 bases; nucleotides outside the gene matches: 6. The CDR3 has 16 amino acids. Germline loops: CDR1 SGHRS, CDR2 YFSETQ. Full variable domain (outside the CDR3, taken from reference TRBV5-1 and TRBJ2-2): KAGVTQTPRYLIKTRGQQVTLSCSPISGHRSVSWYQQTPGQGLQFLFEYFSETQRNKGNFPGRFSGRQFSNSRSEMNVSTLELGDSALYLCASSLTGTEHTGELFFGEGSRLTVL.

The V and J genes are TRBV5-1 and TRBJ1-3, with a possible D match to TRBD1 (5 bases). The CDR3 has 15 amino acids. V was pared by 4 bases and J by 0 bases, with 11 bases between. The germline gives CDR1 SGHRS, CDR2 YFSETQ. CDR3 loop: CASSLQGFSGNTIYF. CDR3 nucleotide sequence: TGCGCCAGCAGCCTTCAGGGTTTCTCTGGAAACACCATATATTTT.

This chain connects TRBV11-2 to TRBJ2-7, with TRBD1 matching over 8 bases. This CDR3 is built from 14 residues. V lost 5 bases, J lost 5 bases, and 8 bases stayed unmatched. Germline CDR1 is SGHAT and CDR2 is FQNNGV. CDR3 loop: CASSAQGAMNEQYF. The CDR3, as DNA: TGTGCCAGCAGCGCCCAGGGGGCAATGAACGAGCAGTACTTC.

The chain joins TRBV6-1 to TRBJ1-5, with D possibly being TRBD1 (5 bases). V was trimmed by 4 bases and J by 3 bases, leaving 13 bases between them. The CDR3 extends over 15 amino acids. Looked up from germline, CDR1 is MNHNS and CDR2 is SASEGT. CDR3 loop: CASSVWRGLNQPQHF. The DNA of the CDR3 is TGTGCCAGCAGTGTTTGGAGGGGCCTCAATCAGCCCCAGCATTTT.

This clone was recorded a few times. The chain joins TRBV7-2 to TRBJ1-2; 8 bases are a match to TRBD1. The germline gives CDR1 SGHTA, CDR2 FQGNSA. This CDR3 spans 14 amino acids. The ends lost 8 bases at V and 7 bases at J; junction bases unmatched: 12. The chain's CDR3 is CASPVGQGAGGYTF. CDR3 coding DNA: TGTGCCAGCCCGGTGGGCCAGGGGGCAGGTGGCTACACCTTC.

This clone was observed a few times. V and J are TRBV7-6 and TRBJ2-1; 8 nucleotides line up with TRBD2. The CDR3 length is 15 residues. The V gene end was trimmed by 0 bases and the J gene end by 6 bases; junction bases not matched to a gene: 4. Germline V lookup: CDR1 SGHVS, CDR2 FNYEAQ. The CDR3 DNA reads as TGTGCCAGCAGCTTAGCCGGGACTAGTAGCAATGAGCAGTTCTTC. Its protein is CASSLAGTSSNEQFF.

This clone was counted only a few times. J is TRBJ1-6 and V is TRBV30; D is perhaps TRBD1 (5 bases). From germline, CDR1 is GTSNPN and CDR2 SVGIG (reference sequence). Trimming took off 6 bases at V and 7 bases at J, with 22 bases between the two ends. There are 16 residues in the CDR3. CDR3 loop: CACQPGAGLRNSPLHF. CDR3 nucleotides: TGTGCCTGCCAGCCGGGCGCAGGGTTGAGAAATTCACCCCTCCACTTT.

The V and J genes are TRBV7-9 and TRBJ2-1; 12 bases are shared with TRBD2. After removal of 2 bases from V and 8 bases from J, the junction contained 4 bases not matched to a gene. The CDR3 sequence is 15 residues long. In germline, CDR1 is SEHNR, CDR2 FQNEAQ (reference sequence). The CDR3 here is CASSLLAGGIYEQFF. CDR3 bases: TGTGCCAGCAGCTTACTAGCGGGGGGGATATATGAGCAGTTCTTC. Combining the CDR3 with reference TRBV7-9 and TRBJ2-1 gives the whole variable domain DTGVSQNPRHKITKRGQNVTFRCDPISEHNRLYWYRQTLGQGPEFLTYFQNEAQLEKSRLLSDRFSAERPKGSFSTLEIQRTEQGDSAMYLCASSLLAGGIYEQFFGPGTRLTVL.

This clone has more than one count but fewer than ten. The chain employs TRBV4-3 and TRBJ1-3; D unresolved. The CDR3 covers 15 residues. Germline values: CDR1 LGHNA, CDR2 YSLEER. Trimming removed 4 bases at V and 0 bases at J, with 10 bases between. Here the CDR3 DNA reads TGCGCCAGCAGCCCAAGCCTTAGCTCTGGAAACACCATATATTTT. Translating gives CASSPSLSSGNTIYF.

The gene calls are TRBV27 and TRBJ2-7, with 9 nucleotides matching TRBD1. The germline gives CDR1 MNHEY, CDR2 SMNVEV (reference sequence). The CDR3 extends over 14 amino acids. V was pared by 5 bases and J by 1 base, with 3 bases of the junction left unmatched. The CDR3, as DNA: TGTGCCAGCAGTAGGGGACAGGGATCCTACGAGCAGTACTTC. Translating it yields CASSRGQGSYEQYF.

V usage is TRBV6-5 and J usage is TRBJ2-4; TRBD2 agrees at 7 bases. Germline CDR1 MNHEY, CDR2 SVGAGI. The CDR3 contains 15 residues. J gave up 2 bases and V 6 bases, and 7 bases lay outside the gene matches. This CDR3 is CASSITGLTKNIQYF. CDR3 nucleotides: TGTGCCAGCAGCATAACGGGACTAACCAAAAACATTCAGTACTTC.

V gene TRBV11-3 combines with J gene TRBJ2-5; 13 nucleotides match TRBD2. The CDR3 consists of 16 residues. From germline, CDR1 is SGHNT and CDR2 YENEEA. V trimming: 4 bases; J trimming: 1 base; junction bases outside the gene matches: 3. The CDR3 loop reads CASSSGTSGAQETQYF. DNA of the CDR3: TGTGCCAGCAGCTCAGGGACTAGCGGGGCCCAAGAGACCCAGTACTTC.

The CDR3 DNA follows: TGTGCCAGCAGTTACCGGGGGGCCCTTTACAATGAGCAGTTCTTC. Translation gives CASSYRGALYNEQFF. J is TRBJ2-1 and V is TRBV6-5; perhaps TRBD2 as D (7 bases). This CDR3 is built from 15 residues. Trimming took off 2 bases at V and 4 bases at J, with 12 bases between the two ends. Germline assignment: CDR1 MNHEY and CDR2 SVGAGI.

The table lists this clone with a few counts. This rearrangement joins TRBV7-3 to TRBJ2-3; TRBD1 aligns across 7 bases. In germline, CDR1 is SGHTA, CDR2 FQGTGA. The CDR3 covers 16 residues. J was trimmed by 5 bases and V by 4 bases; bases with no gene match: 12. This CDR3 reads CASSSLDRDRRDTQYF. DNA of the CDR3: TGTGCCAGCAGCTCCCTCGACAGGGATCGAAGAGATACGCAGTATTTT. Full variable domain (outside the CDR3, taken from reference TRBV7-3 and TRBJ2-3): GAGVSQTPSNKVTEKGKYVELRCDPISGHTALYWYRQSLGQGPEFLIYFQGTGAADDSGLPNDRFFAVRPEGSVSTLKIQRTERGDSAVYLCASSSLDRDRRDTQYFGPGTRLTVL.

This clone was detected only a few times. The chain employs TRBV10-3 and TRBJ2-1; a possible D gene is TRBD2 (5 bases). The V end lost 8 bases, the J end lost 4 bases, and 12 bases lay between the germline ends. Germline CDR1 ENHRY, CDR2 SYGVKD. The CDR3 is 13 amino acids. CDR3 amino acids: CAIAQRLYNEQFF. Written as DNA, the CDR3 is TGTGCCATCGCCCAGCGGTTGTACAATGAGCAGTTCTTC.

V and J are TRBV15 and TRBJ1-6; 12 positions agree with TRBD1. The junction had 5 bases not matched to a gene; V was cut back by 9 bases and J by 5 bases. The CDR3 runs to 15 residues. Germline CDR1 and CDR2: LNHNV and YYDKDF (reference sequence). The CDR3 DNA is TGTGCCACGGGGGGGACAGGGGGCGATAATTCACCCCTCCACTTT. As protein: CATGGTGGDNSPLHF.

The CDR3 DNA follows: TGTGCCATCAGTGAGGGACTAGCGGGGGCCCCGGGCACAGATACGCAGTATTTT. Translation: CAISEGLAGAPGTDTQYF. The chain carries TRBV10-3 and TRBJ2-3; TRBD2 matches at 13 bases. Germline V gene lookup returns CDR1 ENHRY and CDR2 SYGVKD. The CDR3 extends over 18 amino acids. V dropped 2 bases and J dropped 1; count of bases not matched to a gene: 6.

The chain links TRBV25-1 to TRBJ2-5, with 11 bases matching TRBD2. The V and J ends lost 6 bases and 4 bases, in that order; junction bases with no gene match: 4. The CDR3 is 14 amino acids. CDR1 MGHDK and CDR2 SYGVNS come from the germline V gene. Written as DNA, the CDR3 is TGTGCCAGCAGAAGTACTAGCGGGGGAGAGACCCAGTACTTC. Protein product: CASRSTSGGETQYF.

The rearrangement uses TRBV6-5 and TRBJ1-1; 7 bases line up with TRBD1. The V segment lost 5 bases and the J segment 4 bases; nucleotides outside the gene matches: 7. Per germline, CDR1 MNHEY and CDR2 SVGAGI. The CDR3 length is 14 residues. CDR3 residues: CASSRGRSGTEAFF. As DNA, the CDR3 is TGTGCCAGCAGTAGGGGGCGCAGTGGCACTGAAGCTTTCTTT.

The chain uses TRBV4-2 and TRBJ1-1, with TRBD1 matching over 7 bases. The CDR3 sequence is 16 residues long. V shed 5 bases and J 2 bases; nucleotides not matched to a gene: 11. Per the germline V gene, CDR1 is LGHNA and CDR2 is YNFKEQ. CDR3: CASSRHPDRANTEAFF. DNA for the CDR3: TGTGCCAGCAGCAGACACCCCGACAGGGCCAACACTGAAGCTTTCTTT.

The rearrangement joins TRBV7-8 to TRBJ1-2; D ambiguous. The ends were cut back, 1 base at V and 4 bases at J, with 10 bases in the middle. Looked up from germline, CDR1 is SGHVS and CDR2 is FQNEAQ. The CDR3 contains 14 residues. The CDR3 spells CASSLEVYGYGYTF. In nucleotides, the CDR3 is TGTGCCAGCAGCTTAGAAGTCTACGGCTATGGCTACACCTTC.